The 29 T cell receptor beta chains in this list originate from one sample, sequenced in a study of T cells in tuberculosis (dated by TCRdb to the late 2010s). Library preparation was by the immunoSEQ multiplex PCR assay. TCRdb re-hosts the immuneACCESS table, in-frame sequences only. Its copies lack some clones; in the studies checked, an unresolved V gene accounts for under half of them, and the cause for the rest is not known. This sample gives tens of thousands of clones in total; about 90% of them show up just once. The top ten hold approximately 6.8% of the sample. The time point label of this sample denotes: new active TB diagnosis, blood taken before or within 7 days of starting treatment. Sequenced here: PBMCs, sampled at tuberculosis diagnosis. These receptors originate from an adult with tuberculosis. Some clones in this sample may be carry-over from other donors' samples.

This chain joins TRBV9 and TRBJ2-3, with 9 bases lining up with TRBD1. V lost 3 bases, J lost 6 bases, and 8 bases stayed unmatched. Germline V gene lookup returns CDR1 SGDLS and CDR2 YYNGEE. This CDR3 spans 15 amino acids. The CDR3 bases are TGTGCCAGCAGCGCCCGACAGGGGGGTATGGATACGCAGTATTTT. This gives the protein CASSARQGGMDTQYF. The full variable domain, completed using reference TRBV9 and TRBJ2-3, is DSGVTQTPKHLITATGQRVTLRCSPRSGDLSVYWYQQSLDQGLQFLIQYYNGEERAKGNILERFSAQQFPDLHSELNLSSLELGDSALYFCASSARQGGMDTQYFGPGTRLTVL.

J is TRBJ1-2 and V is TRBV5-6; 8 bases align to TRBD1. The CDR3 runs to 12 residues. The V segment lost 4 bases and the J segment 8 bases; nucleotides outside the gene matches: 4. Germline loops: CDR1 SGHDT, CDR2 YYEEEE. CDR3 DNA sequence: TGTGCCAGCAGCCCGGCAGGGGGCGGCTACACCTTC. Translating it yields CASSPAGGGYTF.

The chain links TRBV18 to TRBJ1-3; TRBD1 might be the D (6 bases). The germline V and J ends were trimmed by 2 bases and 2 bases, with 19 bases remaining between them. Per the germline V gene, CDR1 is KGHSH and CDR2 is LQKENI. The CDR3 has 18 amino acids. The CDR3: CASSPSTGLMGPGNTIYF. CDR3 bases: TGTGCCAGCTCACCATCGACAGGCCTAATGGGCCCTGGAAACACCATATATTTT.

The chain recombines TRBV4-1 with TRBJ2-4; the match to TRBD1 covers 7 bases. Germline CDR1 MGHRA, CDR2 YSYEKL. CDR3 size: 14 residues. V was pared by 2 bases and J by 4 bases, with 2 bases of the junction left unmatched. The CDR3 coding sequence is TGCGCCAGCAGCCAACCGGGACAGAAAAACATTCAGTACTTC. Its protein is CASSQPGQKNIQYF.

V is TRBV10-1 and J is TRBJ1-6; D not certain. Germline V gives CDR1 WNHNN, CDR2 SYGVQD (reference sequence). Trimming pared 6 bases from V and 15 bases from J, leaving 9 bases between. The CDR3 is 10 residues long. Written as DNA, the CDR3 is TGCGCCAGCAGGAGATTGTTCCTCCACTTT. Amino acid sequence: CASRRLFLHF.

This clone was found once. The chain carries TRBV30 and TRBJ1-4; D may be TRBD1 (5 bases). V was clipped by 7 bases and J by 8 bases, with 20 bases between them. The CDR3 runs to 14 residues. Germline V CDR1 and CDR2: GTSNPN, SVGIG (reference sequence). The CDR3 coding sequence is TGTGCCTCTTCCCTCCGTGGGGCGCGGGAAAAACTGTTTTTT. The encoded protein is CASSLRGAREKLFF.

The rearrangement links TRBV2 to TRBJ1-2; TRBD1 matches 7 bases. The V segment lost 3 bases and the J segment 4 bases; nucleotides outside the gene matches: 8. This CDR3 spans 15 amino acids. Germline V gene lookup returns CDR1 SNHLY and CDR2 FYNNEI. CDR3 sequence (DNA): TGTGCCAGCAGTGACTACAGGGGCATTGGCTATGGCTACACCTTC. This gives the protein CASSDYRGIGYGYTF.

The V and J genes are TRBV12-5 and TRBJ2-2; D might be TRBD2 (6 bases). This CDR3 spans 16 amino acids. V was cut by 0 bases and J by 5 bases, with 13 bases left in between. Germline CDR1 LGHNT, CDR2 FRNRAP. CDR3 DNA: TGTGCTAGTGGTTTGGTACTAGATCGGGGGACCGGGGAGCTGTTTTTT. This sequence encodes CASGLVLDRGTGELFF. Variable domain in full (rest from reference TRBV12-5 and TRBJ2-2): DARVTQTPRHKVTEMGQEVTMRCQPILGHNTVFWYRQTMMQGLELLAYFRNRAPLDDSGMPKDRFSAEMPDATLATLKIQPSEPRDSAVYFCASGLVLDRGTGELFFGEGSRLTVL.

The V gene is TRBV4-1, the J gene TRBJ2-1, with 8 positions matching TRBD2. Germline V CDR1 and CDR2: MGHRA, YSYEKL. J gave up 9 bases and V 3 bases, and 4 bases lay outside the gene matches. The CDR3 has 13 amino acids. The CDR3 coding sequence is TGCGCCAGCAGCCAGATGGCGGGGGGTGAGCAGTTCTTC. Its protein is CASSQMAGGEQFF.

The V and J genes are TRBV12-5 and TRBJ2-1; D gene ambiguous. There are 15 residues in the CDR3. Germline lookup yields CDR1 LGHNT and CDR2 FRNRAP. V gave up 6 bases and J gave up 5 bases, with 17 bases separating them. The CDR3 spells CASGNPPSGNNEQFF. CDR3 DNA: TGTGCTAGTGGAAACCCACCCTCCGGTAACAATGAGCAGTTCTTC.

As DNA, the CDR3 is TGTGCCACCCCCCGGGACACGTCGAACACCGGGGAGCTGTTTTTT. As protein: CATPRDTSNTGELFF. This chain links TRBV6-1 with TRBJ2-2; the D gene is possibly TRBD1 (6 bases). This CDR3 region has 15 residues. Germline CDR1 and CDR2: MNHNS and SASEGT. The germline V and J ends were trimmed by 10 bases and 0 bases, with 15 bases remaining between them.

This chain links TRBV6-5 with TRBJ1-2, with 7 bases identical to TRBD1. J gave up 7 bases and V 4 bases, and 9 bases lay outside the gene matches. The CDR3 runs to 14 residues. Germline CDR1 and CDR2: MNHEY and SVGAGI. CDR3 DNA sequence: TGTGCCAGCAGTTCAAACAGGGGACGGGGTGGCTACACCTTC. This sequence encodes CASSSNRGRGGYTF.

The gene calls are TRBV15 and TRBJ1-2; no firm D call. With 0 bases removed from V and 4 bases from J, the gap between germline ends came to 18 bases. The germline CDR1 and CDR2 sequences are LNHNV and YYDKDF (reference sequence). The CDR3 has 17 residues. This CDR3 is CATSRDRTGSMRYGYTF. DNA of the CDR3: TGTGCCACCAGCAGAGATCGAACGGGATCCATGCGCTATGGCTACACCTTC.

V gene TRBV5-1 combines with J gene TRBJ1-2; D gene unclear. V was clipped by 0 bases and J by 3 bases, with 12 bases between them. Germline assignment: CDR1 SGHRS and CDR2 YFSETQ. CDR3 length: 15 residues. The CDR3 here is CASSLAPGPDYGYTF. Written as DNA, the CDR3 is TGCGCCAGCAGCTTGGCCCCAGGTCCTGACTATGGCTACACCTTC.

The chain employs TRBV27 and TRBJ2-5; the D gene is possibly TRBD2 (6 bases). Germline CDR1 and CDR2: MNHEY and SMNVEV (reference sequence). V was cut by 7 bases and J by 5 bases, with 14 bases left in between. This CDR3 is built from 13 residues. The CDR3 sequence is CASKSWGLETQYF. The CDR3 nucleotides are TGTGCCAGCAAGAGTTGGGGACTGGAGACCCAGTACTTC.

CDR3 nucleotides: TGCGCCAGCAGCTTGGCCCTTCGGGGGGGATATACCGGGGAGCTGTTTTTT. Its protein product is CASSLALRGGYTGELFF. V and J are TRBV5-1 and TRBJ2-2; 8 nucleotides match TRBD2. There are 17 residues in the CDR3. CDR1 and CDR2 from the germline V gene are SGHRS and YFSETQ. J lost 5 bases, V lost 0 bases, and 9 bases had no gene match.

The chain recombines TRBV12-5 with TRBJ1-3, with TRBD1 identical over 11 bases. Germline V gene data show CDR1 as LGHNT and CDR2 as FRNRAP. CDR3 size: 17 residues. The J segment lost 4 bases and the V segment lost 2 bases, leaving 7 bases of the junction unmatched. CDR3 DNA: TGTGCTAGTGGTTTGAGAACCGGGACAGGGGGAGGAAACACCATATATTTT. This translates into CASGLRTGTGGGNTIYF.

V and J are TRBV11-2 and TRBJ2-7; TRBD1 might be the D (6 bases). The CDR3 is 15 residues long. Germline loops: CDR1 SGHAT, CDR2 FQNNGV. V was pared by 7 bases and J by 3 bases, with 19 bases between. CDR3 sequence (DNA): TGTGCCAGCACCCATCTCACAGGGAATCTCTACGAGCAGTACTTC. Translating gives CASTHLTGNLYEQYF.

This chain links TRBV6-1 with TRBJ2-7, with 11 bases fitting TRBD1. This CDR3 has 14 residues. V was pared by 3 bases and J by 3 bases, with 1 base of the junction left unmatched. The germline CDR1 and CDR2 sequences are MNHNS and SASEGT. CDR3: CASSEGQGVYEQYF. CDR3 in DNA: TGTGCCAGCAGTGAGGGACAGGGGGTCTACGAGCAGTACTTC.

This chain uses TRBV6-5 with TRBJ2-1, with 7 bases lining up with TRBD1. After removal of 6 bases from V and 5 bases from J, the junction contained 7 bases not matched to a gene. Germline CDR1 MNHEY, CDR2 SVGAGI. The length of the CDR3 is 14 residues. The CDR3 protein is CASRTGTANNEQFF. As DNA, the CDR3 is TGTGCCAGCAGGACCGGGACAGCTAACAATGAGCAGTTCTTC.

The V and J genes are TRBV10-1 and TRBJ1-5, with D tentatively TRBD1 (5 bases). This CDR3 has 14 amino acids. V lost 5 bases, J lost 7 bases, and 15 bases lay in between. From germline, CDR1 is WNHNN and CDR2 SYGVQD (reference sequence). The CDR3 protein is CASSSGQGGQPQHF. DNA for the CDR3: TGCGCCAGCAGTAGTGGGCAGGGAGGCCAGCCCCAGCATTTT.

J is TRBJ1-2 and V is TRBV6-5, with 11 bases fitting TRBD1. With 6 bases clipped from V and 4 bases from J, the junction kept 4 bases outside the gene matches. Germline assignment: CDR1 MNHEY and CDR2 SVGAGI. This CDR3 spans 14 amino acids. CDR3 loop: CASRAGQGAYGYTF. CDR3 DNA: TGTGCCAGCAGGGCCGGACAGGGGGCCTATGGCTACACCTTC.

The chain has TRBV6-1 and TRBJ2-7; the D gene is possibly TRBD1 (6 bases). The CDR3 has 13 amino acids. Germline CDR1 reads MNHNS; CDR2 reads SASEGT. With 7 bases removed from V and 6 bases from J, the gap between germline ends came to 16 bases. Here the CDR3 reads CASTENREGEQYF. DNA of the CDR3: TGTGCCAGCACCGAGAACAGGGAAGGCGAGCAGTACTTC.

V gene TRBV11-2 combines with J gene TRBJ2-1; 13 bases align to TRBD2. The germline V gene encodes CDR1 SGHAT and CDR2 FQNNGV. CDR3 size: 15 residues. J gave up 5 bases and V 5 bases, and 3 bases lay outside the gene matches. CDR3 sequence (DNA): TGTGCCAGCAGCGATACTAGCGGGGGGGACAATGAGCAGTTCTTC. It specifies CASSDTSGGDNEQFF. Full variable domain (remainder filled in from reference TRBV11-2 and TRBJ2-1): EAGVAQSPRYKIIEKRQSVAFWCNPISGHATLYWYQQILGQGPKLLIQFQNNGVVDDSQLPKDRFSAERLKGVDSTLKIQPAKLEDSAVYLCASSDTSGGDNEQFFGPGTRLTVL.

This chain uses TRBV5-1 with TRBJ1-1; D gene uncertain. Germline V CDR1 and CDR2: SGHRS, YFSETQ. CDR3 size: 13 residues. With 0 bases removed from V and 12 bases from J, the gap between germline ends came to 15 bases. The CDR3 loop is CASSLVQDALTFF. CDR3 sequence (DNA): TGCGCCAGCAGCTTGGTTCAGGATGCTTTGACTTTCTTT.

V is TRBV2 and J is TRBJ2-1, with 12 bases lining up with TRBD2. The CDR3 is made up of 14 amino acids. The junction had 13 bases not matched to a gene; V was cut back by 6 bases and J by 16 bases. Looked up from germline, CDR1 is SNHLY and CDR2 is FYNNEI. The CDR3 loop reads CASRGLAGYTSTFF. As DNA, the CDR3 is TGTGCCAGCAGAGGACTAGCGGGGTATACGAGCACTTTCTTC.

The genes are TRBV6-1 and TRBJ1-6; a possible D gene is TRBD1 (5 bases). V lost 3 bases and J 13 bases, leaving 19 bases between the germline ends. Germline CDR1 and CDR2: MNHNS and SASEGT. This CDR3 has 15 residues. In DNA, the CDR3 is TGTGCCAGCAGTGATGTAGGGCAGGGATCATTTCCCCTCCACTTT. Its protein is CASSDVGQGSFPLHF.

The V call is TRBV5-6, the J call TRBJ2-3; possibly TRBD1 for D (5 bases). Germline lookup yields CDR1 SGHDT and CDR2 YYEEEE. The V end was cut by 5 bases, the J end by 6 bases, with 19 bases between. The CDR3 loop spans 15 amino acids. CDR3 amino acids: CASRGERILEDTQYF. The CDR3 nucleotides read TGTGCCAGCAGAGGGGAACGGATCCTGGAGGATACGCAGTATTTT.

V is TRBV7-9 and J is TRBJ1-5; weak D call: TRBD1 (5 bases). Trimming shortened V by 1 base and J by 0 bases, and 10 bases separated the two germline ends. Germline CDR1 is SEHNR and CDR2 is FQNEAQ (reference sequence). The CDR3 sequence is 16 residues long. CDR3 loop: CASSLGTGISNQPQHF. In DNA form, the CDR3 reads TGTGCCAGCAGCTTAGGCACAGGCATTAGCAATCAGCCCCAGCATTTT.